Below are 18 T cell receptor beta chains sequenced from a single sample in a study of naive and memory T cell subsets. Broader study findings: Possibly reflecting memory cells re-expressing CD45RA, a few larger clonotypes occurred in naive repertoires, especially CD8.

The beta constant-region primer was an equimolar mix of two oligonucleotides covering TRBC1 and TRBC2. Four rounds of PCR amplified the ligated cDNA using nested alpha and beta constant-region primers plus SP2. MiXCR was run by TCRdb on the UMI-ligation and nested PCR reads, yielding one entry per CDR3 protein. The table has more than 95,000 distinct CDR3 sequences, roughly 14% seen once. Antigens for these TCRs are unknown. Material: naive CD8+ T cells from blood. Receptors were obtained from a human donor in good health.

This clonotype has a count of ten or more. The V call is TRBV5-1, the J call TRBJ2-7; D is ambiguous. This CDR3 contains 11 residues. Trimming took off 2 bases at V and 5 bases at J, with 5 bases between the two ends. Per germline, CDR1 SGHRS and CDR2 YFSETQ. DNA of the CDR3: TGCGCCAGCAGCTTAAACGACGAGCAGTACTTC. Its translation is CASSLNDEQYF.

This clonotype was detected ten times or more. The rearrangement links TRBV12-3 or TRBV12-4 to TRBJ2-2, with D possibly matching TRBD1 (5 bases). The CDR3 contains 16 residues. Trimming stripped 7 bases from V and 2 bases from J, with 17 bases between. Written as DNA, the CDR3 is TGTGCCAGCACCTCTGCGGAGACAGACAACACCGGGGAGCTGTTTTTT. It is translated as CASTSAETDNTGELFF.

The sample holds many counts of this clonotype. The J gene is TRBJ1-4, the V gene TRBV7-6, with D possibly matching TRBD1 (6 bases). V was shortened by 5 bases and J by 2 bases, with 18 bases between the two germline ends. CDR1 and CDR2 from the germline V gene are SGHVS and FNYEAQ. The CDR3 contains 17 residues. CDR3 sequence reads: CASSTARGGLTNEKLFF. DNA for the CDR3: TGTGCCAGCAGCACCGCCAGGGGAGGCCTCACTAATGAAAAACTGTTTTTT. The whole variable domain, filled in from reference TRBV7-6 and TRBJ1-4, reads GAGVSQSPRYKVTKRGQDVALRCDPISGHVSLYWYRQALGQGPEFLTYFNYEAQQDKSGLPNDRFSAERPEGSISTLTIQRTEQRDSAMYRCASSTARGGLTNEKLFFGSGTQLSVL.

This clonotype has just a few counts. The chain recombines TRBV7-3 with TRBJ2-3; D gene unclear. Trimming stripped 4 bases from V and 7 bases from J, with 15 bases between. CDR1 SGHTA and CDR2 FQGTGA come from the germline V gene. CDR3 length equals 14 residues. The CDR3, as DNA: TGTGCCAGCAGCTCCGGTCCTGACCCCTATACGCAGTATTTT. It is translated as CASSSGPDPYTQYF.

This clonotype was seen at least ten times. V is TRBV18 and J is TRBJ2-1; D remains unclear. V was clipped by 5 bases and J by 0 bases, with 14 bases between them. This CDR3 is 16 amino acids long. Germline values: CDR1 KGHSH, CDR2 LQKENI. DNA of the CDR3: TGTGCCAGCTCAGGGTTAAACCCCTTCTCCTACAATGAGCAGTTCTTC. Protein product: CASSGLNPFSYNEQFF.

At least ten counts were recorded for this clonotype. J is TRBJ2-4 and V is TRBV5-4; TRBD2 matches 7 bases. V lost 4 bases and J lost 0; bases outside the gene matches: 7. This CDR3 comprises 16 residues. Germline CDR1 SGHNT, CDR2 YYREEE (reference sequence). CDR3 coding DNA: TGTGCCAGCAGCGGGGGGGACCGGGGAGCCAAAAACATTCAGTACTTC. It yields the protein CASSGGDRGAKNIQYF.

A few counts support this clonotype. This chain connects TRBV7-9 to TRBJ2-1; possibly TRBD1 for D (6 bases). Germline V gene lookup returns CDR1 SEHNR and CDR2 FQNEAQ (reference sequence). The germline V and J ends were trimmed by 4 bases and 7 bases, with 11 bases remaining between them. The CDR3 spans 13 residues. CDR3 sequence: CASSSKQGNEQFF. The CDR3 nucleotides read TGTGCCAGCAGCTCGAAACAGGGAAATGAGCAGTTCTTC. Drawing the rest from reference TRBV7-9 and TRBJ2-1, the complete variable domain is DTGVSQNPRHKITKRGQNVTFRCDPISEHNRLYWYRQTLGQGPEFLTYFQNEAQLEKSRLLSDRFSAERPKGSFSTLEIQRTEQGDSAMYLCASSSKQGNEQFFGPGTRLTVL.

The J gene is TRBJ2-1, the V gene TRBV12-3 or TRBV12-4; 11 nucleotides align to TRBD2. V lost 6 bases to trimming and J lost 9 bases; unmatched junction nucleotides: 10. CDR3 length equals 15 residues. The CDR3 sequence: CASRLGLAAVAEQFF. The CDR3 DNA follows: TGTGCCAGCAGGCTGGGACTAGCGGCGGTGGCTGAGCAGTTCTTC.

CDR3 DNA: TGTGCCAGCAGCACTAGAGGCCGCTCTGGGGCCAACGTCCTGACTTTC. Its protein is CASSTRGRSGANVLTF. The genes are TRBV21-1 and TRBJ2-6. TRBV21-1 is reported as a pseudogene. CDR3 length equals 16 residues.

This clonotype has a count of ten or more. The V and J genes are TRBV4-3 and TRBJ2-1, with 7 bases fitting TRBD1. The V gene end was trimmed by 0 bases and the J gene end by 5 bases; junction bases not matched to a gene: 10. The length of the CDR3 is 17 residues. Looked up from germline, CDR1 is LGHNA and CDR2 is YSLEER. Here the CDR3 reads CASSQDETGIANNEQFF. CDR3 bases: TGCGCCAGCAGCCAAGACGAGACAGGGATTGCTAACAATGAGCAGTTCTTC.

This clonotype appeared a few times. For the CDR3, the DNA is TGTGCCAGCAGCCAGCTAGCGGGAGGGTACAATGAGCAGTTCTTC. It specifies CASSQLAGGYNEQFF. V usage is TRBV4-2 and J usage is TRBJ2-1, with TRBD2 matching 12 bases. The CDR3 length is 15 residues. J was trimmed by 4 bases and V by 3 bases; bases with no gene match: 1. CDR1 is LGHNA and CDR2 is YNFKEQ in the germline V gene.

There are a few counts of this clonotype. The chain uses TRBV10-3 and TRBJ2-5; no reliable D call. Germline-derived CDR1 and CDR2 are ENHRY and SYGVKD. The length of the CDR3 is 13 residues. V was clipped by 0 bases and J by 4 bases, with 6 bases between them. The CDR3 loop is CAISESDGETQYF. CDR3 in DNA: TGTGCCATCAGTGAGTCGGACGGAGAGACCCAGTACTTC.

This clonotype came up a few times. V and J are TRBV29-1 and TRBJ2-7; D is possibly TRBD2 (5 bases). The CDR3 spans 12 residues. Trimming shortened V by 4 bases and J by 2 bases, and 9 bases separated the two germline ends. Germline V gene sequence: CDR1 SQVTM, CDR2 ANQGSEA. Here the CDR3 DNA reads TGCAGCGTTGGTGAGACTACCTACGAGCAGTACTTC. Its protein product is CSVGETTYEQYF.

Comment on this clonotype: The conserved closing phenylalanine or tryptophan is absent in this CDR3, likely reflecting a read error. The limits of the CDR3 on the DNA are not certain, so only TCRdb's listed CDR3 is given. The rearrangement joins TRBV7-9 to TRBJ1-6; the D segment call TRBD1 is taken from the table without a DNA check. Germline V gene data show CDR1 as SEHNR and CDR2 as FQNEAQ (reference sequence). The CDR3 is 11 residues long, ends included. CDR3: CASSHDDRGRS.

This CDR3 reads CASSQLPGQGFSVGEKLFF. CDR3 bases: TGTGCCAGCAGCCAGCTACCGGGACAGGGTTTTTCAGTCGGTGAAAAACTGTTTTTT. The chain couples TRBV14 to TRBJ1-4, with TRBD1 matching 9 bases. The CDR3 totals 19 residues. The V and J ends lost 3 bases and 7 bases, in that order; junction bases with no gene match: 18. The germline gives CDR1 SGHDN, CDR2 FVKESK.

This clonotype was found a few times. The genes are TRBV25-1 and TRBJ1-1, with D perhaps matching TRBD1 (6 bases). The V and J ends lost 2 bases and 4 bases respectively, with 14 bases between them. This CDR3 has 15 amino acids. Germline lookup yields CDR1 MGHDK and CDR2 SYGVNS. The CDR3 spells CASSENLGGPTEAFF. The CDR3 DNA is TGTGCCAGCAGTGAAAATTTGGGGGGGCCCACTGAAGCTTTCTTT.

This clonotype was counted only a few times. The rearrangement links TRBV9 to TRBJ2-1; TRBD2 matches 10 bases. CDR1 and CDR2 (germline): SGDLS, YYNGEE. After removal of 2 bases from V and 0 bases from J, the junction contained 8 bases not matched to a gene. The CDR3 loop spans 18 amino acids. The CDR3, as DNA: TGTGCCAGCAGCGTTTCTAGCGGGAGCCAGAGCTCCTACAATGAGCAGTTCTTC. It codes for CASSVSSGSQSSYNEQFF.

This clonotype was observed a few times. The rearrangement uses TRBV20-1 and TRBJ2-1; the D gene is possibly TRBD2 (6 bases). The CDR3 has 15 amino acids. CDR1 DFQATT and CDR2 SNEGSKA come from the germline V gene (reference sequence). Trimming removed 6 bases at V and 2 bases at J, with 17 bases between. CDR3 DNA sequence: TGCAGTGCGTCGGCTTCCGGGACTCCCTACAATGAGCAGTTCTTC. This translates into CSASASGTPYNEQFF.